The present T cell receptor (beta chain) was sequenced within a study of blood T cell repertoires in COVID-19 (dated by TCRdb to between 2020 and 2021). About the full investigation: Samples covering the acute and convalescent phases of COVID-19 were provided by collaborators in the United States, Italy and Spain. The prospective study material was composed of cDNA or gDNA derived from T cells, B-cell-depleted T cells, or PBMCs. Deeply sampled blood TCRbeta repertoires from subjects exposed to, actively infected with, or recovered from COVID-19 were included in the dataset. The repertoires were made available in a free public database intended to serve as a resource for research on the immune response to SARS-CoV-2. Samples were obtained from the ongoing ImmuneRACE study (first 160 participants) and from 1,254 subjects provided by 6 global collaborators. A de-identified subject ID, COVID-19 status, age in years and sex were almost always included in the sample metadata. HLA class I and class II types, where available, came from metadata supplied by the sample provider rather than from assay-based typing.

TCRbeta CDR3 regions were amplified from genomic DNA by means of the immunoSEQ Assay, a bias-controlled multiplex PCR. The original pipeline was this. The number of nucleated cells in each sample was estimated from the amplification of reference gene primers within the assay. Sequence reads were collapsed and filtered to measure the absolute abundance of every unique TCRbeta CDR3 rearrangement. For each sample, productive Simpson clonality was calculated as the square root of Simpson's diversity index across productive rearrangements. Drawn from immuneACCESS, this table holds only the in-frame rearrangements with V and J called that TCRdb kept. Clones are partly lost; checked studies trace under half to an unresolved V gene and leave the rest unexplained. For V, J and clone size, that table is used; D and trimming come from the DNA. The sample table contains around 260,000 clones; only one count was recorded for more than 85% of them. The ten biggest clones cover roughly 2.7% of the sample.

In Seattle, one collaborating source enrolled patients while the infection was active and tracked those patients longitudinally over the course of disease. The collaborating institutions used their own protocols to collect whole blood in K2EDTA tubes. For TCRbeta analysis, collaborators shipped samples in one of three forms: frozen whole blood, isolated PBMCs, or DNA extracted from either of those sample types. The CDR1 and CDR2 encoded by the germline V gene (reference sequence) are GTSNPN and SVGIG. Clipping removes 3 bases from V and 4 bases from J, with 4 as the unmatched junction base count. There are 13 amino acids in the CDR3, from cysteine to phenylalanine inclusive. CDR3 DNA is the only sequence kept; it has 39 bases, read in frame from the first base. Study-wide conclusions, independent of this receptor: Clinical and demographic metadata were provided uncurated, with the amount varying by source and participant.

A word on this clone: The antigen it binds to is not known. No per-base quality is available; no much larger clone lies one base away.

The sequence came from a person aged 18 to 29 with COVID-19, enrolled during active disease. The material sequenced was peripheral blood. The chain is assembled from TRBV30 and TRBJ2-7; 9 nucleotides in the junction match TRBD2. The DNA sequence is TGTGCCTGGAGCCAGGGACTAGCTTACGAGCAGTACTTC. It translates to CAWSQGLAYEQYF.